The clone carrying this T cell receptor (beta chain) has more than one count but fewer than ten. Antigen: not known. What was sequenced were expressed TCRB transcripts, since all of the isolated RNA had been reverse transcribed. An average near 3.57 million reads came from naive, central memory and regulatory T cell samples. Repertoires were generated with immunoSEQ multiplex PCR, while TCRdb's copy carries only in-frame clones and drops some. Of 350,000 to 450,000 clones in the sample, approximately 15% were seen once. This entry is derived from a study of beta chain features in type 1 diabetes. This CDR3 is built from 14 residues. The germline gives CDR1 GTSNPN, CDR2 SVGIG (reference sequence). Trimming cost V 0 bases and J 1 base, with 9 bases left between them. Study findings and constraints: Possible PCR preference for shorter templates applied equally to patients and controls.

The sequence came from a man in his thirties or forties in good health. Material for sequencing was naive CD4+ T cells from blood. The V and J genes are TRBV30 and TRBJ1-1; D possibly corresponds to TRBD1 (6 bases). The CDR3 DNA sequence: TGTGCCTGGAGTGTAGTAGGGGGGAACACTGAAGCTTTCTTT. Its protein product is CAWSVVGGNTEAFF.